This T cell receptor beta chain was observed in a study of blood T cell repertoires in COVID-19. Per the authors' pipeline: The authors estimated nucleated cell counts from reference gene primer amplification. Here immunoSEQ multiplex PCR was the method, and the copy in TCRdb shows in-frame clones only, minus some. V, J and clone size reflect that table, while D and trimming were determined from the DNA. This sample carries 150,000 or so clones, roughly nine tenths of them seen once, and the ten largest clones take less than 1%. The TCR originated in a man between 18 and 35 years old with acute or convalescent COVID-19. The specimen was peripheral blood.

The CDR3 region has the DNA TGTGCCAGTTTAGGGACAGGACAAGAGACCCAGTACTTC. This codes for CASLGTGQETQYF. The chain recombines TRBV3-1 (or the pseudogene TRBV3-2) with TRBJ2-5; 8 bases fit TRBD1. Trimming took 9 bases from V and 2 from J; bases not matched to a gene: 5. The CDR3 contains 13 residues. Germline V CDR1 and CDR2: LGHDT, YNNKEL (reference sequence).